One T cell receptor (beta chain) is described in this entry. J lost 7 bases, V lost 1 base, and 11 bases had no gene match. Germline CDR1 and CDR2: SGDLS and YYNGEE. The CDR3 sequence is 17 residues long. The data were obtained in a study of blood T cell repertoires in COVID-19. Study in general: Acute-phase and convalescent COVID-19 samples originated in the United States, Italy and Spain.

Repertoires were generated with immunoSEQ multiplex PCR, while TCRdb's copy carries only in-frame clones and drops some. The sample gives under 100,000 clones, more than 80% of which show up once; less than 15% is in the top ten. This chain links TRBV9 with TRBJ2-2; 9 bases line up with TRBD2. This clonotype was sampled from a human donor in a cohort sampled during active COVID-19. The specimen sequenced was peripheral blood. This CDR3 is CASSVSSGGGAVGELFF. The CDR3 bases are TGTGCCAGCAGCGTAAGCTCCGGCGGGGGGGCGGTCGGGGAGCTGTTTTTT. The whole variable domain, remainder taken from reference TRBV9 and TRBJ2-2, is DSGVTQTPKHLITATGQRVTLRCSPRSGDLSVYWYQQSLDQGLQFLIQYYNGEERAKGNILERFSAQQFPDLHSELNLSSLELGDSALYFCASSVSSGGGAVGELFFGEGSRLTVL.